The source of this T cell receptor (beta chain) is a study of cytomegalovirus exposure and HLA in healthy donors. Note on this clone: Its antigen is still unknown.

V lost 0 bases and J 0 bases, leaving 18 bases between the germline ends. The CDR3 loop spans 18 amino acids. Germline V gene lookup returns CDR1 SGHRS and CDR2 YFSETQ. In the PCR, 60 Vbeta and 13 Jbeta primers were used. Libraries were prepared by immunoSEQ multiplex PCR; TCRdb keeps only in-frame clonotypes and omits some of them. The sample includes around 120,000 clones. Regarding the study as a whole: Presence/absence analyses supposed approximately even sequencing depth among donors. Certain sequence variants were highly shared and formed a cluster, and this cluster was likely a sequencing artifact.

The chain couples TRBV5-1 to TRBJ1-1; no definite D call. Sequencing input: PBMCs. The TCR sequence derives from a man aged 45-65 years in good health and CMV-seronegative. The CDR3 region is CASSLGRGANYMNTEAFF. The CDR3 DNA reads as TGCGCCAGCAGCTTGGGACGTGGAGCCAATTACATGAACACTGAAGCTTTCTTT.